The clone carrying this T cell receptor beta chain was found many times. Its antigen is currently unknown. The library targeted TCRbeta and was prepared with unique molecular identifiers. TCRdb ran MiXCR on the PCR reads and lists one entry per CDR3 protein. The table records some 550,000 distinct CDR3 sequences, roughly 23% of them present only once. This entry is derived from a study of T-cell reconstitution after alpha-beta-depleted transplantation in children. Whole-study findings and limits: Approximately two months post-transplant, alpha-beta T cells reportedly originated from several hundred expanded graft clones.

The CDR3 has 15 residues. CDR1 is MDHEN, CDR2 SYDVKM, per germline. Trimming removed 3 bases from V and 4 bases from J, with 13 bases in between. The sequencing used PBMCs, mostly from graft donor cells, collected 360 days after TCRalphabeta/CD19-depleted stem cell transplant. The rearrangement joins TRBV28 to TRBJ1-3; D perhaps matches TRBD1 (5 bases). The sequence derives from a boy younger than two who had a stem cell transplant for acute myeloid leukemia, so the T cells may come from the graft donor. DNA for the CDR3: TGTGCCAGCAGTTTGCGGGGCGCCGCAGGAAACACCATATATTTT. This gives the protein CASSLRGAAGNTIYF.